This record looks at one T cell receptor beta chain sequence and its context. Its antigen remains unidentified. Here immunoSEQ multiplex PCR was the method, and the copy in TCRdb shows in-frame clones only, minus some. The sample consists of tens of thousands of clones, about 85% of them appearing once. The data stem from a study of OX40 agonist ivuxolimab in advanced cancers. Whole-study context: Ivuxolimab doses were 0.01, 0.1, 0.3, 1.5, 3 or 10 mg/kg every 2 weeks. Broader study findings: Certain nonresponding patients likewise had low normalized T-cell clonal expansion.

The CDR3 totals 16 residues. Germline CDR1 and CDR2: SGHNT and YYREEE (reference sequence). Trimming cost V 3 bases and J 4 bases; bases outside gene matches: 6. The clonotype was recovered from an adult with an advanced solid tumor such as melanoma, head and neck, liver or kidney cancer. This sample comprised CD4+ or CD8+ T cells sorted from blood, obtained in a trial of the OX40 agonist ivuxolimab. The chain recombines TRBV5-4 with TRBJ2-1; 11 bases map to TRBD2. The CDR3 region is CASSSLGTSGYNEQFF. In DNA, the CDR3 is TGTGCCAGCAGCTCCCTGGGGACTAGCGGATACAATGAGCAGTTCTTC.